Shown below are 12 T cell receptor beta chains from a single sample sequenced in a study of T cell repertoires and HLA-DP antigens. Only in-frame clones appear in the TCRdb table, and some are missing; sequencing was by immunoSEQ multiplex PCR. This sample has about 73,000 clones; around 77% occur once, and the top ten carry more than 1.5%. These receptors' targets are unknown. Sequencing was carried out using CD4+ T cells from PBMCs. The receptors were sampled from a man between 60 and 70 years old in good health and CMV-seronegative.

The chain recombines TRBV7-2 with TRBJ2-5; 11 bases map to TRBD2. V lost 2 bases to trimming and J lost 5 bases; unmatched junction nucleotides: 7. Germline CDR1 SGHTA, CDR2 FQGNSA. The CDR3 consists of 16 residues. CDR3 residues: CASSLSPSSGRETQYF. The CDR3 bases are TGTGCCAGCAGCTTAAGTCCATCTAGCGGGAGGGAGACCCAGTACTTC.

This clone was seen only a few times. The chain has TRBV15 and TRBJ1-2; 7 bases are shared with TRBD1. The germline V gene has CDR1 LNHNV and CDR2 YYDKDF (reference sequence). V lost 5 bases to trimming and J lost 7 bases; unmatched junction nucleotides: 7. CDR3 length: 13 residues. The CDR3 DNA reads as TGTGCCACCAGCGGAACAGGGGCCGGTGGCTACACCTTC. Amino acid sequence: CATSGTGAGGYTF.

For the CDR3, the DNA is TGTGCCAGCAGTGCCGCTGATCTGACGGGTGGCACCGGGGAGCTGTTTTTT. This gives the protein CASSAADLTGGTGELFF. The chain combines TRBV27 with TRBJ2-2; D unclear. Trimming shortened V by 5 bases and J by 4 bases, and 20 bases separated the two germline ends. CDR3 size: 17 residues. The V gene's germline CDR1 is MNHEY and CDR2 SMNVEV (reference sequence).

The chain carries TRBV2 and TRBJ2-3, with 9 positions matching TRBD2. From germline, CDR1 is SNHLY and CDR2 FYNNEI. The CDR3 length is 16 residues. After removal of 5 bases from V and 3 bases from J, the junction contained 9 bases not matched to a gene. The CDR3 reads CASSPIRGGGTDTQYF. CDR3 sequence (DNA): TGTGCCAGCAGTCCCATCCGCGGGGGGGGTACAGATACGCAGTATTTT.

This chain joins TRBV5-4 and TRBJ1-1; D not certain. The CDR3 is 14 amino acids. V gave up 0 bases and J gave up 2 bases, with 8 bases separating them. Germline CDR1 and CDR2: SGHNT and YYREEE (reference sequence). CDR3 protein: CASSLGRSNTEAFF. Written as DNA, the CDR3 is TGTGCCAGCAGCTTGGGCAGGTCTAACACTGAAGCTTTCTTT.

The V call is TRBV2, the J call TRBJ2-1; D possibly uses TRBD1 or TRBD2 (5 bases each). The CDR3 totals 13 residues. Germline V gives CDR1 SNHLY, CDR2 FYNNEI. Deletions cut 6 bases from V and 9 bases from J, with 15 bases between. In DNA, the CDR3 is TGTGCCAGCAGAGTTATGGGGGTGGGTGAGCAGTTCTTC. Translating gives CASRVMGVGEQFF.

The chain is built from TRBV7-2 and TRBJ2-6; D remains unclear. Germline loops: CDR1 SGHTA, CDR2 FQGNSA. Trimming pared 2 bases from V and 0 bases from J, leaving 5 bases between. This CDR3 region has 15 residues. As DNA, the CDR3 is TGTGCCAGCAGCTTACGGAGCTCTGGGGCCAACGTCCTGACTTTC. This encodes CASSLRSSGANVLTF.

This clone was found once. The rearrangement joins TRBV6-6 to TRBJ1-4; D might be TRBD1 (6 bases). The CDR3 length is 16 residues. Germline-derived CDR1 and CDR2 are MNHNY and SVGAGI (reference sequence). The V end was cut by 2 bases, the J end by 4 bases, with 14 bases between. The CDR3 protein is CASSYIGGGINEKLFF. CDR3 DNA sequence: TGTGCCAGCAGTTACATAGGGGGTGGGATTAATGAAAAACTGTTTTTT.

This clone was seen a few times. The gene calls are TRBV6-1 and TRBJ2-2; tentatively, D is TRBD1 (6 bases). The CDR3 covers 15 residues. The V end was cut by 6 bases, the J end by 7 bases, with 18 bases between. From germline, CDR1 is MNHNS and CDR2 SASEGT. CDR3 amino acids: CASRFLTGLDGELFF. CDR3 coding DNA: TGTGCCAGCAGATTCTTGACAGGTTTAGACGGGGAGCTGTTTTTT.

This clone has just a few counts. The chain has TRBV30 and TRBJ2-1; 14 nucleotides align to TRBD2. This CDR3 region has 15 residues. V lost 3 bases and J lost 6; bases outside the gene matches: 4. CDR1 and CDR2 from the germline V gene are GTSNPN and SVGIG (reference sequence). CDR3 protein: CAWRPGLAGVNEQFF. In DNA form, the CDR3 reads TGTGCCTGGAGACCGGGACTAGCGGGAGTCAATGAGCAGTTCTTC. Looking up the rest from reference TRBV30 and TRBJ2-1 gives the full variable domain: SQTIHQWPATLVQPVGSPLSLECTVEGTSNPNLYWYRQAAGRGLQLLFYSVGIGQISSEVPQNLSASRPQDRQFILSSKKLLLSDSGFYLCAWRPGLAGVNEQFFGPGTRLTVL.

The chain links TRBV30 to TRBJ1-2; TRBD1 might be the D (5 bases). There are 16 residues in the CDR3. The ends were cut back, 1 base at V and 0 bases at J, with 15 bases in the middle. CDR1 is GTSNPN and CDR2 is SVGIG in the germline V gene (reference sequence). The DNA for the CDR3 is TGTGCCTGGAGTGACCCTGGGACCGTAGCTAACTATGGCTACACCTTC. Its translation is CAWSDPGTVANYGYTF.

The chain recombines TRBV5-1 with TRBJ1-4; 7 nucleotides line up with TRBD1. This CDR3 is built from 16 residues. The J segment lost 3 bases and the V segment lost 4 bases, leaving 9 bases of the junction unmatched. CDR1 is SGHRS, CDR2 YFSETQ, per germline. CDR3 region: CASSARQGTANEKLFF. CDR3 in DNA: TGCGCCAGCAGCGCCCGACAGGGTACGGCTAATGAAAAACTGTTTTTT. The whole variable domain, filled in from reference TRBV5-1 and TRBJ1-4, reads KAGVTQTPRYLIKTRGQQVTLSCSPISGHRSVSWYQQTPGQGLQFLFEYFSETQRNKGNFPGRFSGRQFSNSRSEMNVSTLELGDSALYLCASSARQGTANEKLFFGSGTQLSVL.